This is a list of T cell receptor beta chains from one sample in a study of blood T cell repertoires in COVID-19. The assay was immunoSEQ multiplex PCR, and TCRdb's table has in-frame clones only and misses some. The sample holds about 82,000 clones, over 70% seen once. The source material was peripheral blood. These receptors were taken from an older woman with acute or convalescent COVID-19. The CDR3 runs from the conserved cysteine through the conserved F or W. Clone size is stated in some rows and not others, as once, few, many or a class when expanded.

clone_size j_call v_call cdr3_aa
NA TRBJ1-6 TRBV6-6 CASSYGTGGSPLHF
NA TRBJ2-3 TRBV29-1 CSVAGVERDTQYF
NA TRBJ2-7 TRBV5-5 CASSLVGTGLYEQYF
NA TRBJ2-3 TRBV29-1 CSVSGGTDTQYF
NA TRBJ1-1 TRBV30 CAWTKGDMNTEAFF
few TRBJ2-1 TRBV11-2 CASSGTSGGLSYNEQFF
NA TRBJ1-1 TRBV5-1 CASSLVGALNTEAFF
NA TRBJ2-7 TRBV5-1 CASSLDPLPGEQYF
once TRBJ2-7 TRBV12-3/TRBV12-4 CASSPLYEQYF
NA TRBJ1-5 TRBV6-1 CASSDLTEISNQPQHF
NA TRBJ2-6 TRBV6-6 CASSPRTGSSGANVLTF